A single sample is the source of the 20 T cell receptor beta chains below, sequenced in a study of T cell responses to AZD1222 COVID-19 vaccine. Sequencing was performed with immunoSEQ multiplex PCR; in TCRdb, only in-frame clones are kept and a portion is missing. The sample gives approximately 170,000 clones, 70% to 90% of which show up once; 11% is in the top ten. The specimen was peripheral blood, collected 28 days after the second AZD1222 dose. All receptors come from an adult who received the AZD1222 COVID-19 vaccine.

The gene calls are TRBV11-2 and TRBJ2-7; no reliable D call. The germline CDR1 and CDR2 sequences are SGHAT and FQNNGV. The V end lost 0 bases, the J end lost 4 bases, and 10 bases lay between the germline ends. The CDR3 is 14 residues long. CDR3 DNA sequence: TGTGCCAGCAGCTTAGAGGGCGGAGCGTACGAGCAGTACTTC. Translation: CASSLEGGAYEQYF.

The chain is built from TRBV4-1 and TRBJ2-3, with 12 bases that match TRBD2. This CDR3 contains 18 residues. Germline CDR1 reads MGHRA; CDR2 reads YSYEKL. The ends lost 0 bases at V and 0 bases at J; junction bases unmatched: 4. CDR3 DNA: TGCGCCAGCAGCCAAGAACTAGCGGGGGGTCCTAGCACAGATACGCAGTATTTT. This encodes CASSQELAGGPSTDTQYF.

CDR3 sequence (DNA): TGTGCCAGTAGTCGGACTAGCGGGATCACAGATACGCAGTATTTT. This encodes CASSRTSGITDTQYF. The chain is built from TRBV19 and TRBJ2-3; 12 positions match TRBD2. The germline CDR1 and CDR2 sequences are LNHDA and SQIVND (reference sequence). V trimming: 5 bases; J trimming: 2 bases; junction bases outside the gene matches: 2. This CDR3 spans 15 amino acids.

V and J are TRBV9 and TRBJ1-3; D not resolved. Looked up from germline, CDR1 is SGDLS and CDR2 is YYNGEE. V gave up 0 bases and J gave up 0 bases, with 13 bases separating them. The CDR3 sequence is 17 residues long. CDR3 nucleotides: TGTGCCAGCAGCGTAGAGGGCCGTGGAGGCTCTGGAAACACCATATATTTT. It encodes CASSVEGRGGSGNTIYF.

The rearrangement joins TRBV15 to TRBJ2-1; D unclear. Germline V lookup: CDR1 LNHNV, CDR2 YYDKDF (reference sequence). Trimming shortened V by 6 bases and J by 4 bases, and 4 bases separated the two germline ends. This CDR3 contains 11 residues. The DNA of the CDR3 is TGTGCCACCAGTGCATACAATGAGCAGTTCTTC. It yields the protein CATSAYNEQFF.

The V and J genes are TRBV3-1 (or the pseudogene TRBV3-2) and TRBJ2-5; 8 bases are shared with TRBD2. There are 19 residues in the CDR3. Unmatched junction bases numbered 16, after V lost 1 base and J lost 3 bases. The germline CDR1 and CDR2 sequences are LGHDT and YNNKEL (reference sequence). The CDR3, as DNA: TGTGCCAGCAGCCAAGTTCACCCGGGGGGGTGGGCAGCGAAAGAGACCCAGTACTTC. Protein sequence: CASSQVHPGGWAAKETQYF.

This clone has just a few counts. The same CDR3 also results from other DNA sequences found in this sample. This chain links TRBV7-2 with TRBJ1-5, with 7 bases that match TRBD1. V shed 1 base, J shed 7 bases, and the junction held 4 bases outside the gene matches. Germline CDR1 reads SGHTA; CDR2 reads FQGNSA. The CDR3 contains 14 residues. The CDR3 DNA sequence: TGTGCCAGCAGCTTAGGGCCAGGGGGACAGCCCCAGCATTTT. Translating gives CASSLGPGGQPQHF.

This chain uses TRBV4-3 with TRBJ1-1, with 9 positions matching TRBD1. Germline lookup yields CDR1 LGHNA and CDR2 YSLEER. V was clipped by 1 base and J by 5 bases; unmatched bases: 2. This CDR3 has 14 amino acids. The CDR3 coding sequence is TGCGCCAGCAGCCAAGTCGACAGGGGGACTGAAGCTTTCTTT. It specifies CASSQVDRGTEAFF.

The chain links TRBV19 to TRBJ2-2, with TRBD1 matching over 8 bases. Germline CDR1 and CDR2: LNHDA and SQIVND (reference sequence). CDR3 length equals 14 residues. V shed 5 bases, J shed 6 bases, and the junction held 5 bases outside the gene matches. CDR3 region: CASSQDRASGELFF. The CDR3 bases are TGTGCCAGTAGTCAGGACAGGGCATCCGGGGAGCTGTTTTTT.

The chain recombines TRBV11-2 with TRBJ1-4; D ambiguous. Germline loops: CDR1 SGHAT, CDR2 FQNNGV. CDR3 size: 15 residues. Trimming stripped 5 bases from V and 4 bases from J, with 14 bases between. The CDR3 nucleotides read TGTGCCAGCAGCCCGGGGTCGGGGATTAATGAAAAACTGTTTTTT. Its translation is CASSPGSGINEKLFF.

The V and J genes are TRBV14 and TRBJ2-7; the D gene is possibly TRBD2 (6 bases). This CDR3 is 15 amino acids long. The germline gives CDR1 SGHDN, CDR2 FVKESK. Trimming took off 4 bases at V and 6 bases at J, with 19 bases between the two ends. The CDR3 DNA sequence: TGTGCCAGCAGCCTTTGGGCGGGACCCGCGATCGAGCAGTACTTC. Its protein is CASSLWAGPAIEQYF. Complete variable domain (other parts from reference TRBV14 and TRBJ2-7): EAGVTQFPSHSVIEKGQTVTLRCDPISGHDNLYWYRRVMGKEIKFLLHFVKESKQDESGMPNNRFLAERTGGTYSTLKVQPAELEDSGVYFCASSLWAGPAIEQYFGPGTRLTVT.

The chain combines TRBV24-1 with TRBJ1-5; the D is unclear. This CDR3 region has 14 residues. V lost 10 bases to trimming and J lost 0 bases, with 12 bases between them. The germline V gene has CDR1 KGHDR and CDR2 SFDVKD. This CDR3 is CATPCGVSNQPQHF. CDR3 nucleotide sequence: TGTGCCACGCCGTGTGGGGTTAGCAATCAGCCCCAGCATTTT.

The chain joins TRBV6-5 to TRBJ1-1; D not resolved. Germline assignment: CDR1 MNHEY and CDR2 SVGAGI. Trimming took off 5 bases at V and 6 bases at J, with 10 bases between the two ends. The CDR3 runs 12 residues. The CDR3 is CASSRIDAEAFF. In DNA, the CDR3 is TGTGCCAGCAGTCGCATTGACGCTGAAGCTTTCTTT.

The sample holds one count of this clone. In DNA, the CDR3 is TGCGCCAGCAGCTGGGCTGGCGGACAGCCCCAGCATTTT. Its protein is CASSWAGGQPQHF. The V and J genes are TRBV5-1 and TRBJ1-5; D remains ambiguous. The germline CDR1 and CDR2 sequences are SGHRS and YFSETQ. This CDR3 spans 13 amino acids. V was clipped by 3 bases and J by 7 bases, with 11 bases between them.

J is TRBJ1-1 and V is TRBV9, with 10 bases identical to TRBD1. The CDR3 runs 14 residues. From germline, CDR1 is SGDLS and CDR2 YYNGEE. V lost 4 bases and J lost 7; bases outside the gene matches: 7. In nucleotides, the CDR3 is TGTGCCAGCAGCCCCCGGGACAGGGGAAATGAAGCTTTCTTT. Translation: CASSPRDRGNEAFF.

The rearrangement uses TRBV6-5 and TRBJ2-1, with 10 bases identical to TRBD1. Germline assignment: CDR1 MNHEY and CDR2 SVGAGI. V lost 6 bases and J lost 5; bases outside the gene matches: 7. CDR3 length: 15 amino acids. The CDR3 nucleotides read TGTGCCAGCAGGAACCGGGACAGGGGTGACAATGAGCAGTTCTTC. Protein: CASRNRDRGDNEQFF.

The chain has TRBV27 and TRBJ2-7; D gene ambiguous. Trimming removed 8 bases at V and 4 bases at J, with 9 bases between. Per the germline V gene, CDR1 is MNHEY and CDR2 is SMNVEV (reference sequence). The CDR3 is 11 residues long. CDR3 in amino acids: CASGGSYEQYF. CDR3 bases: TGTGCCAGCGGCGGATCATACGAGCAGTACTTC.

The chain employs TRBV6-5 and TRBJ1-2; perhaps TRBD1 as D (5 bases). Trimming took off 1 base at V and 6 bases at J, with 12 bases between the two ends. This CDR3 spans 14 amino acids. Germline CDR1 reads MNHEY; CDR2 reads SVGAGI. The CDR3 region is CASSYFPGTDGYTF. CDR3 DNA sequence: TGTGCCAGCAGTTACTTCCCCGGGACGGATGGCTACACCTTC.

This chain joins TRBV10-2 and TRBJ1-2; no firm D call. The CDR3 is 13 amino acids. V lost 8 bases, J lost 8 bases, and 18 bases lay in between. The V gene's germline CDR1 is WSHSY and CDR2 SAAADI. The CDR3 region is CASGASRAHGYTF. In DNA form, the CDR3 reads TGCGCCAGCGGAGCCAGTAGGGCTCACGGCTACACCTTC.

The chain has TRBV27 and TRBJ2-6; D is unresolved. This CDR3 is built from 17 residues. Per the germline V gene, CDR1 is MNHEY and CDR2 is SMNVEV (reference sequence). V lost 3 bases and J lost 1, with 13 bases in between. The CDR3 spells CASSFLPFWSGANVLTF. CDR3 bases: TGTGCCAGCAGTTTTCTTCCCTTTTGGTCTGGGGCCAACGTCCTGACTTTC.